A single T cell receptor (beta chain) is shown here with its context. What it recognizes is unknown. This sample is part of a study of T-cell memory formation after mild COVID-19. Germline CDR1 is KGHSH and CDR2 is LQKENI. This CDR3 is 13 amino acids long. V was cut by 3 bases and J by 6 bases, with 11 bases left in between. A single record per CDR3 protein comes from TCRdb applying MiXCR to the 5' RACE reads. The data show 270,000 or so distinct CDR3 sequences, over 15% seen once. Study-wide findings and caveats: Some SARS-CoV-2-responding clones were already detected in memory before infection. The CD4+ clones that contracted clustered mainly within CM and EM, and the CD8+ clones concentrated in EMRA.

The chain links TRBV18 to TRBJ1-1, with a tentative D call TRBD1 (5 bases). This clonotype was obtained from a man aged 18 to 30 who had mild COVID-19 (a few samples of this study predate the infection). Cell type and time point are not known. Sequenced: PBMCs or a T cell subset sorted from them (not recorded which). CDR3 loop: CASSPTQGSEAFF. DNA for the CDR3: TGTGCCAGCTCACCTACGCAGGGTTCTGAAGCTTTCTTT.